This TCR beta chain was profiled in a study of T cells in Graves' hyperthyroidism and ophthalmopathy. Those with hyperthyroidism were 18 to 65 years old, newly diagnosed, and ill for under 2 months. Exclusion followed for patients with uncontrolled infection, other autoimmune disease, pregnancy or lactation. The source material, RNA transcripts, was used to amplify TCR beta CDR3 regions. Using the HTBI primer set, a first-round RT-PCR was run on the TCR CDR3. TCRdb redid the calling of the multiplex PCR reads with MiXCR, one entry per CDR3 protein. The data show about 700,000 distinct CDR3 sequences, with roughly 15% seen just once and more than 8.5% held by the top ten. This CDR3 region has 16 residues. CDR1 is LGHDT, CDR2 YNNKEL, per germline (reference sequence). The V and J ends lost 0 bases and 5 bases, in that order; junction bases with no gene match: 9. General study points: With a median lead of 6.5 months before onset, the model predicted ophthalmopathy. Most clonotypes expanded in the thyroid (above 0.001) were also present in blood.

About this clonotype itself: The antigen remains undetermined.

The source of this sequence is a woman between 18 and 29 years old with Graves' hyperthyroidism. The sample taken for sequencing was blood. The rearrangement joins TRBV3-1 to TRBJ2-5; 7 positions agree with TRBD2. CDR3 in amino acids: CASSQDRGGPRETQYF. CDR3 DNA: TGTGCCAGCAGCCAAGATCGGGGAGGGCCTCGGGAGACCCAGTACTTC.